This TCR delta chain was recovered during a study of γδ T cells in repeated Plasmodium falciparum infection. Gammadelta T cells were flow-sorted from PBMC into Vgamma9/Vdelta2+ and Vdelta2-negative populations for bulk analysis. Germline-derived CDR1 and CDR2 are TVYSNPD and GDNSRS (reference sequence). V trimming: 4 bases; J trimming: 4 bases; junction bases outside the gene matches: 7. This CDR3 contains 13 residues. This clone has a handful of counts. TCRdb's protein, taken from a much larger clone, differs from this DNA's translation at residues 3 and 8, likely owing to a read error; the protein displayed comes from the DNA. TCRdb applied CATT to the multiplex PCR reads for clone calling. The sample consists of 53,000 or so delta-chain clones, more than 1.5% of them appearing once.

This receptor was identified in a pool of human donors (malaria-infected and uninfected, not separated). Sequenced: gamma-delta T cells from blood. The rearrangement uses TRDV3 and TRDJ1; 9 bases match TRDD3. CDR3 DNA sequence: TGTGCCTCAAGTACTGGGGGAGACGATAAACTCATCTTT. Translated, it gives CASSTGGDDKLIF.